The rows below give T cell receptor beta chains drawn from one sample of a study of blood T cell repertoires in COVID-19. The data were produced by immunoSEQ multiplex PCR, yet TCRdb's version contains in-frame clones alone and is incomplete. The table has over 90,000 clones, less than 90% seen once. Sequenced sample: peripheral blood. Every receptor here comes from a man older than 75 with acute or convalescent COVID-19. Both conserved end residues are part of each CDR3. The order of the fields is D gene, V gene, J gene, clone size, CDR3 length, CDR3 DNA, CDR3 protein. A D gene is named only where the DNA matches it firmly. Expanded clones get a size class; other rows say once, few or many, or leave the size out.

d_call: TRBD1; v_call: TRBV6-2/TRBV6-3; j_call: TRBJ2-5; clone_size: -; cdr3_length: 19; cdr3_nt: TGTGCCAGCAGTACAGGACCTCTCGGGTGGGCAGGGGACAGGGAGACCCAGTACTTC; cdr3_aa: CASSTGPLGWAGDRETQYF
d_call: TRBD1; v_call: TRBV7-2; j_call: TRBJ2-3; clone_size: -; cdr3_length: 19; cdr3_nt: TGTGCCAGCAGCTTAGGTCCTATTGAGGGGGCGCGGGGCACAGATACGCAGTATTTT; cdr3_aa: CASSLGPIEGARGTDTQYF
d_call: TRBD2; v_call: TRBV28; j_call: TRBJ2-7; clone_size: -; cdr3_length: 14; cdr3_nt: TGTGCCAGCAGATCTAGCGGGAGCTCCTACGAGCAGTACTTC; cdr3_aa: CASRSSGSSYEQYF
d_call: TRBD1; v_call: TRBV25-1; j_call: TRBJ2-7; clone_size: -; cdr3_length: 14; cdr3_nt: TGTGCCAGCAGGAGGACAGGGGCGGGCTACGAGCAGTACTTC; cdr3_aa: CASRRTGAGYEQYF
d_call: TRBD1; v_call: TRBV28; j_call: TRBJ2-7; clone_size: -; cdr3_length: 15; cdr3_nt: TGTGCCAGCAGTTTCTTGGGACAGGGGGCCTACGAGCAGTACTTC; cdr3_aa: CASSFLGQGAYEQYF
d_call: TRBD2; v_call: TRBV7-3; j_call: TRBJ2-2; clone_size: -; cdr3_length: 19; cdr3_nt: TGTGCCAGCAGCTCACAGCCGGGACTAGCGGGAGACCCCCCCGGGGAGCTGTTTTTT; cdr3_aa: CASSSQPGLAGDPPGELFF
d_call: -; v_call: TRBV5-1; j_call: TRBJ2-2; clone_size: few; cdr3_length: 15; cdr3_nt: TGCGCCAGCAGCTTGGCACAGTCGAACACCGGGGAGCTGTTTTTT; cdr3_aa: CASSLAQSNTGELFF
d_call: -; v_call: TRBV9; j_call: TRBJ1-1; clone_size: -; cdr3_length: 14; cdr3_nt: TGTGCCAGCAGCGTGGGCGGGATGAACACTGAAGCTTTCTTT; cdr3_aa: CASSVGGMNTEAFF
d_call: -; v_call: TRBV6-6; j_call: TRBJ2-7; clone_size: -; cdr3_length: 14; cdr3_nt: TGTGCCAGCCTTCGGGTGGCGGGATCGATGGAGCAGTACTTC; cdr3_aa: CASLRVAGSMEQYF
d_call: -; v_call: TRBV28; j_call: TRBJ2-7; clone_size: -; cdr3_length: 14; cdr3_nt: TGTGCCAGCAGTCGGAGGGGGAGGGGGAACGAGCAGTACTTC; cdr3_aa: CASSRRGRGNEQYF
d_call: -; v_call: TRBV29-1; j_call: TRBJ1-1; clone_size: once; cdr3_length: 12; cdr3_nt: TGCAGCGCGGTACAGGGTGGCACTGAAGCTTTCTTT; cdr3_aa: CSAVQGGTEAFF
d_call: -; v_call: TRBV7-3; j_call: TRBJ1-1; clone_size: -; cdr3_length: 13; cdr3_nt: TGTGCCAGCAGCCTCTCGAGGAACACTGAAGCTTTCTTT; cdr3_aa: CASSLSRNTEAFF
d_call: TRBD1; v_call: TRBV28; j_call: TRBJ1-4; clone_size: -; cdr3_length: 15; cdr3_nt: TGTGCCAGCAGTTTACATACAGGGGGCGACGAAAAACTGTTTTTT; cdr3_aa: CASSLHTGGDEKLFF
d_call: -; v_call: TRBV19; j_call: TRBJ2-2; clone_size: -; cdr3_length: 15; cdr3_nt: TGTGCCACCACAAACTACCTCACGAGAACCGGGGAGCTGTTTTTT; cdr3_aa: CATTNYLTRTGELFF
d_call: -; v_call: TRBV6-2/TRBV6-3; j_call: TRBJ2-1; clone_size: -; cdr3_length: 13; cdr3_nt: TGTGCCAGCAGTCCCACTAGCCCCCATGAGCAGTTCTTC; cdr3_aa: CASSPTSPHEQFF
d_call: -; v_call: TRBV7-9; j_call: TRBJ1-1; clone_size: -; cdr3_length: 14; cdr3_nt: TGTGCCAGCAGCTTAGCGCTTCGACAAGCTAAAGCTTTCTTT; cdr3_aa: CASSLALRQAKAFF
d_call: TRBD2; v_call: TRBV4-3; j_call: TRBJ2-7; clone_size: -; cdr3_length: 13; cdr3_nt: TGCGCCAGCAGCAGAACTAGCGGATACGAGCAGTACTTC; cdr3_aa: CASSRTSGYEQYF
d_call: -; v_call: TRBV5-8; j_call: TRBJ1-3; clone_size: -; cdr3_length: 15; cdr3_nt: TGTGCCAGCAGCTATTACAGGGATTCTGGAAACACCATATATTTT; cdr3_aa: CASSYYRDSGNTIYF
d_call: TRBD2; v_call: TRBV2; j_call: TRBJ2-3; clone_size: -; cdr3_length: 15; cdr3_nt: TGTGCCAGCAGTTGGACTAGCGCCAGCACAGATACGCAGTATTTT; cdr3_aa: CASSWTSASTDTQYF
d_call: -; v_call: TRBV13; j_call: TRBJ1-5; clone_size: -; cdr3_length: 14; cdr3_nt: TGTGCCAGCAGCAGAGGGAGGTACAATCAGCCCCAGCATTTT; cdr3_aa: CASSRGRYNQPQHF
d_call: TRBD1; v_call: TRBV7-2; j_call: TRBJ1-2; clone_size: once; cdr3_length: 14; cdr3_nt: TGTGCCAGCAGCTTGGCGGGACAGTACTATGGCTACACCTTC; cdr3_aa: CASSLAGQYYGYTF
d_call: -; v_call: TRBV29-1; j_call: TRBJ2-1; clone_size: -; cdr3_length: 13; cdr3_nt: TGCAGCGTGACTCGTCTGGGCTACAATGAGCAGTTCTTC; cdr3_aa: CSVTRLGYNEQFF
d_call: -; v_call: TRBV12-3/TRBV12-4; j_call: TRBJ1-1; clone_size: -; cdr3_length: 13; cdr3_nt: TGTGCCAGCAGCACGTGGGAGCACACTGAAGCTTTCTTT; cdr3_aa: CASSTWEHTEAFF
d_call: -; v_call: TRBV4-1; j_call: TRBJ1-2; clone_size: -; cdr3_length: 17; cdr3_nt: TGCGCCAGCAGCCAAGAGGGGAGAGACAAGGGAGGATATGGCTACACCTTC; cdr3_aa: CASSQEGRDKGGYGYTF
d_call: -; v_call: TRBV5-1; j_call: TRBJ2-6; clone_size: -; cdr3_length: 15; cdr3_nt: TGCGCCAGCAGTCCTACTACTTCTGGGGCCAACGTCCTGACTTTC; cdr3_aa: CASSPTTSGANVLTF
d_call: TRBD2; v_call: TRBV5-1; j_call: TRBJ2-3; clone_size: -; cdr3_length: 16; cdr3_nt: TGCGCCAGCAGCCAGGGACTAGCGGCTAGCACAGATACGCAGTATTTT; cdr3_aa: CASSQGLAASTDTQYF
d_call: TRBD1; v_call: TRBV5-5; j_call: TRBJ2-7; clone_size: few; cdr3_length: 14; cdr3_nt: TGTGCCAGCAGCTTGGTAGGGGGCTCGTACGAGCAGTACTTC; cdr3_aa: CASSLVGGSYEQYF
d_call: TRBD1; v_call: TRBV5-1; j_call: TRBJ2-5; clone_size: -; cdr3_length: 14; cdr3_nt: TGCGCCAGCAGCTTAGGTCAGGGGGCCGAGACCCAGTACTTC; cdr3_aa: CASSLGQGAETQYF
d_call: -; v_call: TRBV6-5; j_call: TRBJ1-4; clone_size: -; cdr3_length: 14; cdr3_nt: TGTGCCAGCAGCCTAGGGGGGGTTAATGAAAAACTGTTTTTT; cdr3_aa: CASSLGGVNEKLFF
d_call: -; v_call: TRBV7-3; j_call: TRBJ2-1; clone_size: -; cdr3_length: 13; cdr3_nt: TGTGCCAGCAGCTCCCGACTAGGCCATGAGCAGTTCTTC; cdr3_aa: CASSSRLGHEQFF
d_call: -; v_call: TRBV12-3/TRBV12-4; j_call: TRBJ2-7; clone_size: -; cdr3_length: 11; cdr3_nt: TGTGCCAGCAGTATGCGCTACGAGCAGTACTTC; cdr3_aa: CASSMRYEQYF
d_call: -; v_call: TRBV4-3; j_call: TRBJ1-5; clone_size: -; cdr3_length: 15; cdr3_nt: TGCGCCAGCAGCCAAGATTGGTCAGGGATTCAGCCCCAGCATTTT; cdr3_aa: CASSQDWSGIQPQHF
d_call: TRBD2; v_call: TRBV5-6; j_call: TRBJ2-1; clone_size: -; cdr3_length: 15; cdr3_nt: TGTGCCAGCAGCATAACCGGGACTAGCGGGAGGAGGCTGTTCTTC; cdr3_aa: CASSITGTSGRRLFF
d_call: -; v_call: TRBV14; j_call: TRBJ2-1; clone_size: -; cdr3_length: 13; cdr3_nt: TGTGCCAGCAGCCAAGTACGGGGTAATGAGCAGTTCTTC; cdr3_aa: CASSQVRGNEQFF
d_call: -; v_call: TRBV9; j_call: TRBJ1-4; clone_size: -; cdr3_length: 17; cdr3_nt: TGTGCCAGCAGCGTAGCTCACTTAACAGGGTTTAATGAAAAACTGTTTTTT; cdr3_aa: CASSVAHLTGFNEKLFF